The following is a T cell receptor (beta chain) sequence with its context. Its antigen remains unidentified. TCRdb independently ran MiXCR on the reads; one entry per CDR3 protein. In the table there are approximately 200,000 distinct CDR3 sequences, approximately 28% of which are singletons. The data originate from a study of T cell repertoires in cytomegalovirus infection. On the study more broadly: Matching HLA type and CMV infection were both indicated by public TCR beta signatures.

Trimming took off 4 bases at V and 3 bases at J, with 9 bases between the two ends. CDR3 length equals 13 residues. The germline gives CDR1 ENHRY, CDR2 SYGVKD. Study-level findings and limits: The cumulative frequency of public TCR beta families distinguished individuals who carried CMV together with the relevant HLA. The ex vivo response was dominated by HLA-C-restricted CMV-specific TCR beta clonotypes.

The gene calls are TRBV10-3 and TRBJ1-1; possibly TRBD1 for D (5 bases). The TCR comes from a human donor in good health (CMV status not recorded). Some clones in this sample may be carry-over from other donors' samples. Sequenced material: PBMCs. The CDR3 DNA follows: TGTGCCATCAGTGTGTCGGGACACACTGAAGCTTTCTTT. Amino acids: CAISVSGHTEAFF.